What follows is one TCR beta chain and its context. The data were obtained in a study of a mutant IDH1 vaccine in newly diagnosed glioma. For the study at large: Earlier therapy was either radiotherapy, temozolomide, or both, and most got both.

As to time point: baseline, week 1 (first vaccination visit). Treatment described: pre-vaccination baseline after standard-of-care therapy. In every donor, the tumor was a new WHO grade 3 or 4 IDH1-mutant, ATRX-lost astrocytoma. The data were produced by immunoSEQ multiplex PCR, yet TCRdb's version contains in-frame clones alone and is incomplete. In the table there are about 34,000 clones, about four fifths of which are singletons. CDR3 length: 19 amino acids. V trimming: 5 bases; J trimming: 0 bases; junction bases outside the gene matches: 14. Germline V CDR1 and CDR2: SQVTM, ANQGSEA. The sequence was obtained from a man between 50 and 59 years old with glioma. Some clones in this sample may be carry-over from other donors' samples. Here the sequenced sample was peripheral blood mononuclear cells (PBMCs), taken from a glioma patient treated with radiotherapy, temozolomide or both. The chain carries TRBV29-1 and TRBJ2-6; 9 positions agree with TRBD1. CDR3 bases: TGCAGCGTTTCTGAATTTGTGTACAGGGGGCACTCTGGGGCCAACGTCCTGACTTTC. Its protein is CSVSEFVYRGHSGANVLTF.